The 13 T cell receptor beta chains below were found in one sample sequenced in a study of cytomegalovirus exposure and HLA in healthy donors. The PCR used 60 Vbeta and 13 Jbeta primers. The method was immunoSEQ multiplex PCR; TCRdb's version includes in-frame clones alone and lacks a portion of them. The sample includes approximately 190,000 clones. The specimen was PBMCs. The receptors come from a man between 25 and 39 years old in good health and CMV-seronegative.

The chain links TRBV10-1 to TRBJ2-1; TRBD2 matches 10 bases. The CDR3 has 13 amino acids. Germline V gives CDR1 WNHNN, CDR2 SYGVQD (reference sequence). With V trimmed by 4 bases and J by 12 bases, 6 bases remained unmatched. CDR3 nucleotide sequence: TGCGCCAGCAGTGCCCGGACTAGCGGAGCGCAGTTCTTC. It encodes CASSARTSGAQFF.

This sequence joins TRBV10-3 and TRBJ2-7; 9 nucleotides align to TRBD1. The CDR3 covers 15 residues. Germline CDR1 is ENHRY and CDR2 is SYGVKD. The junction had 9 bases not matched to a gene; V was cut back by 5 bases and J by 4 bases. The CDR3 DNA sequence: TGTGCCATCAGTACCTCATTGGGACAGGGTTACGAGCAGTACTTC. It translates to CAISTSLGQGYEQYF.

Concerning this clone: Other DNA sequences within the sample encode an identical CDR3. V gene TRBV11-2 combines with J gene TRBJ2-3, with 11 bases identical to TRBD2. The germline V gene encodes CDR1 SGHAT and CDR2 FQNNGV. This CDR3 is 15 amino acids long. The junction had 2 bases not matched to a gene; V was cut back by 5 bases and J by 1 base. This CDR3 reads CASSLLAGGTDTQYF. CDR3 coding DNA: TGTGCCAGCAGCCTACTAGCGGGAGGCACAGATACGCAGTATTTT.

The V call is TRBV5-1, the J call TRBJ2-5, with 9 bases matching TRBD2. The CDR3 loop spans 15 amino acids. Germline-derived CDR1 and CDR2 are SGHRS and YFSETQ. The V and J ends lost 3 bases and 5 bases, in that order; junction bases with no gene match: 8. Written as DNA, the CDR3 is TGCGCCAGCAGCTCCGAGCGGGGGGCCGGGGAGACCCAGTACTTC. Translating gives CASSSERGAGETQYF.

The chain couples TRBV18 to TRBJ2-2; TRBD1 is a possible D gene (5 bases). There are 15 residues in the CDR3. Germline V gives CDR1 KGHSH, CDR2 LQKENI. Trimming took off 4 bases at V and 5 bases at J, with 14 bases between the two ends. The CDR3 here is CASSLAGFRTGELFF. The CDR3 nucleotides are TGTGCCAGCTCACTGGCAGGGTTTCGGACCGGGGAGCTGTTTTTT.

The rearrangement links TRBV6-5 to TRBJ2-7, with 9 bases aligning to TRBD1. The V segment lost 6 bases and the J segment 2 bases; nucleotides outside the gene matches: 5. The V gene's germline CDR1 is MNHEY and CDR2 SVGAGI. This CDR3 comprises 14 residues. CDR3 DNA: TGTGCCAGCAGAACTGGACAGGGGACCTACGAGCAGTACTTC. This gives the protein CASRTGQGTYEQYF.

The J gene is TRBJ2-7, the V gene TRBV27; 10 bases align to TRBD1. The CDR3 is made up of 17 amino acids. V lost 5 bases to trimming and J lost 3 bases; unmatched junction nucleotides: 13. The germline V gene encodes CDR1 MNHEY and CDR2 SMNVEV (reference sequence). DNA for the CDR3: TGTGCCAGCAGTCCCCGGACAGGGGGAGCCTGGGGCTACGAGCAGTACTTC. The encoded protein is CASSPRTGGAWGYEQYF.

The rearrangement uses TRBV5-1 and TRBJ1-1; no clear D. Germline CDR1 and CDR2: SGHRS and YFSETQ. The CDR3 totals 13 residues. V lost 1 base and J 4 bases, leaving 8 bases between the germline ends. DNA for the CDR3: TGCGCCAGCAGCTTGTGGGAGGGCACTGAAGCTTTCTTT. Translated, it gives CASSLWEGTEAFF. Looking up the rest from reference TRBV5-1 and TRBJ1-1 gives the full variable domain: KAGVTQTPRYLIKTRGQQVTLSCSPISGHRSVSWYQQTPGQGLQFLFEYFSETQRNKGNFPGRFSGRQFSNSRSEMNVSTLELGDSALYLCASSLWEGTEAFFGQGTRLTVV.

This sequence joins TRBV5-8 and TRBJ2-7; D is perhaps TRBD2 (6 bases). CDR3 length: 14 amino acids. CDR1 and CDR2 from the germline V gene are SGHTS and YDEGEE. Between the trimmed V and J ends, which lost 4 bases and 4 bases, there was a span of 15 bases. CDR3: CASSPGQGGYEQYF. The CDR3 DNA is TGTGCCAGCAGCCCGGGGCAGGGAGGTTACGAGCAGTACTTC.

The chain uses TRBV5-1 and TRBJ2-1; D is possibly TRBD2 (5 bases). The CDR3 is 14 residues long. Germline V gives CDR1 SGHRS, CDR2 YFSETQ. The V end was cut by 1 base, the J end by 2 bases, with 7 bases between. The CDR3 sequence: CASSLRGTYNEQFF. CDR3 coding DNA: TGCGCCAGCAGCTTGCGGGGAACCTACAATGAGCAGTTCTTC.

The chain employs TRBV29-1 and TRBJ1-5, with D possibly being TRBD1 (5 bases). The CDR3 spans 13 residues. V gave up 7 bases and J gave up 1 base, with 11 bases separating them. Germline CDR1 SQVTM, CDR2 ANQGSEA. The CDR3 region is CSARGGSNQPQHF. For the CDR3, the DNA is TGCAGCGCCCGCGGGGGGAGCAATCAGCCCCAGCATTTT.

This chain connects TRBV10-3 to TRBJ2-5; the match to TRBD2 covers 11 bases. The J call may be wrong; the DNA end is better matched by TRBJ2-7. The CDR3 is 20 residues long. The germline V gene has CDR1 ENHRY and CDR2 SYGVKD. The CDR3 sequence is CAIRAQAGLADNNRSYEQYF. The CDR3 region has the DNA TGTGCCATCAGGGCGCAGGCGGGACTAGCGGATAATAACCGCTCCTACGAGCAGTACTTC.

The chain couples TRBV6-4 to TRBJ2-3; weak D call: TRBD2 (5 bases). Germline V gene lookup returns CDR1 MRHNA and CDR2 SNTAGT. The CDR3 has 16 residues. V was cut by 4 bases and J by 4 bases, with 18 bases left in between. CDR3 DNA: TGTGCCAGCAGTGTTGTCCCCACACCCGGGGCAGATACGCAGTATTTT. Its translation is CASSVVPTPGADTQYF.